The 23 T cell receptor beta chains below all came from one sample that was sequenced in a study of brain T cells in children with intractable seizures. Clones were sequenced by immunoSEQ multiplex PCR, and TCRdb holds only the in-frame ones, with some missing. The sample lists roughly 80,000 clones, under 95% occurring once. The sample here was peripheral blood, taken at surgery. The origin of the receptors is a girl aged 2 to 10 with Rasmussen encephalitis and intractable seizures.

CDR3 sequence reads: CASRPQGGTEAFF. CDR3 sequence (DNA): TGTGCCAGCAGGCCCCAGGGAGGCACTGAAGCTTTCTTT. This chain uses TRBV25-1 with TRBJ1-1; weak D call: TRBD1 (5 bases). Germline-derived CDR1 and CDR2 are MGHDK and SYGVNS. This CDR3 is built from 13 residues. The V end lost 6 bases, the J end lost 4 bases, and 12 bases lay between the germline ends.

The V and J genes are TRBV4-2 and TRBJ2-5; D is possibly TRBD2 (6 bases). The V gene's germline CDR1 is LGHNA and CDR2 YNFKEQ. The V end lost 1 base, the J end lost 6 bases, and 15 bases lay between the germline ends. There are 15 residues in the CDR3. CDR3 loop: CASSQVETRGKTQYF. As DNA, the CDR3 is TGTGCCAGCAGCCAAGTCGAGACTAGGGGAAAGACCCAGTACTTC.

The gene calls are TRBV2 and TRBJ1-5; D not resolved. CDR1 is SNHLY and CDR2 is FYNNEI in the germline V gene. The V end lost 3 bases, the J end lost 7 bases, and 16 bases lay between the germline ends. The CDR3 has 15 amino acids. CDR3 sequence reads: CASSDWGPNGQPQHF. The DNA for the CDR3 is TGTGCCAGCAGTGACTGGGGTCCTAATGGGCAGCCCCAGCATTTT.

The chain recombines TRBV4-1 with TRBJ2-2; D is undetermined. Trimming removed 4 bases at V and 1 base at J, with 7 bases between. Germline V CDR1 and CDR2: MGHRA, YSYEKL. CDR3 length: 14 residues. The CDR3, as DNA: TGCGCCAGCAGCCCACTGGAGAACACCGGGGAGCTGTTTTTT. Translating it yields CASSPLENTGELFF.

CDR3 nucleotide sequence: TGTGCCAGCAGCTTAGGGGGACAGGGTTACGGGGCTTTCTTT. Its protein product is CASSLGGQGYGAFF. The chain is built from TRBV7-9 and TRBJ1-1; 9 nucleotides line up with TRBD1. The CDR3 is 14 amino acids. After removal of 1 base from V and 11 bases from J, the junction contained 8 bases not matched to a gene. CDR1 is SEHNR and CDR2 is FQNEAQ in the germline V gene (reference sequence). Supplemented by reference TRBV7-9 and TRBJ1-1, the full variable domain reads DTGVSQNPRHKITKRGQNVTFRCDPISEHNRLYWYRQTLGQGPEFLTYFQNEAQLEKSRLLSDRFSAERPKGSFSTLEIQRTEQGDSAMYLCASSLGGQGYGAFFGQGTRLTVV.

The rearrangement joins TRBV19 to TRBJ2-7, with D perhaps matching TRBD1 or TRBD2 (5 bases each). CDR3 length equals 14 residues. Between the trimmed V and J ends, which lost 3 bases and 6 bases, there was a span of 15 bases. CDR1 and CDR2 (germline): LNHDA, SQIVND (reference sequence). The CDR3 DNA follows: TGTGCCAGTAGTATGGGACGTCGACTGGGCGAGCAGTACTTC. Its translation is CASSMGRRLGEQYF.

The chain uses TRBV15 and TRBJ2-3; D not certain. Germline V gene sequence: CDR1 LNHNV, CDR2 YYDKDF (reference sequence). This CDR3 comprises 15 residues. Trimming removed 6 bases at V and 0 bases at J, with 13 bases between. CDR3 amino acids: CATRERPTSTDTQYF. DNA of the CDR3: TGTGCCACCAGAGAGCGCCCCACTAGCACAGATACGCAGTATTTT.

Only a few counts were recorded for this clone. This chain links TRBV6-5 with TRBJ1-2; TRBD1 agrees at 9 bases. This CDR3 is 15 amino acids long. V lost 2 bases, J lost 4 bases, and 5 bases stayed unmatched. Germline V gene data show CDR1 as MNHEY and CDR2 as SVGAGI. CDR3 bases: TGTGCCAGCAGTTACCACAGGGGGCAGGGCTATGGCTACACCTTC. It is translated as CASSYHRGQGYGYTF.

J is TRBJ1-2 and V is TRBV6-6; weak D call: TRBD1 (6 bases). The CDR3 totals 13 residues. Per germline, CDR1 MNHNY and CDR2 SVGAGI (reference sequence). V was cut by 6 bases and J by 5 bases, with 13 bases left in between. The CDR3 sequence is CASRGPGDYGYTF. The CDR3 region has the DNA TGTGCCAGCAGGGGCCCAGGGGATTATGGCTACACCTTC.

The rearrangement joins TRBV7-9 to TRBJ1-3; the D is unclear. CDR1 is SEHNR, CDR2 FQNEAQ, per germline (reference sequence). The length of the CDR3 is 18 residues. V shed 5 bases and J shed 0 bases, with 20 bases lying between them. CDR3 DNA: TGTGCCAGCAGCCGTCGGGCCGACGGACTCCGCTCTGGAAACACCATATATTTT. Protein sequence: CASSRRADGLRSGNTIYF.

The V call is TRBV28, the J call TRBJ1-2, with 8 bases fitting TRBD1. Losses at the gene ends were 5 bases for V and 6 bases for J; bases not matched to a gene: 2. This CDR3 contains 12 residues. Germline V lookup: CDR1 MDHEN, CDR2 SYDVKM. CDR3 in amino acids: CASSPGGNGYTF. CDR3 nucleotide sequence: TGTGCCAGCAGTCCAGGGGGCAATGGCTACACCTTC.

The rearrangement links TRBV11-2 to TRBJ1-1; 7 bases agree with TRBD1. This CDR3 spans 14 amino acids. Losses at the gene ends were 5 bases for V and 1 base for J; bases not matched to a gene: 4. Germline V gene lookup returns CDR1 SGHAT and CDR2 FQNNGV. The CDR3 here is CASSTRQGNTEAFF. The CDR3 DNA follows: TGTGCCAGCAGCACGCGACAGGGGAACACTGAAGCTTTCTTT.

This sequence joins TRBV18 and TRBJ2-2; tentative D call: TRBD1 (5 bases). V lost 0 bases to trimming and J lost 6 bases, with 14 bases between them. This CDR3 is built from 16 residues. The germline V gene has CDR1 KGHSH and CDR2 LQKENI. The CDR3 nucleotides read TGTGCCAGCTCACCACCCTATGCTCAGGGCCCCGGGGAGCTGTTTTTT. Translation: CASSPPYAQGPGELFF.

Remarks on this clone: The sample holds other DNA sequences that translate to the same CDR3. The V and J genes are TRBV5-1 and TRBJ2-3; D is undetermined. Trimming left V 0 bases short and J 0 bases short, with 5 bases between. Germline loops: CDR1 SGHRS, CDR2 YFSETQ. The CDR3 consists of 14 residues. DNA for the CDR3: TGCGCCAGCAGCTTGGGGGCTAGCACAGATACGCAGTATTTT. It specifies CASSLGASTDTQYF.

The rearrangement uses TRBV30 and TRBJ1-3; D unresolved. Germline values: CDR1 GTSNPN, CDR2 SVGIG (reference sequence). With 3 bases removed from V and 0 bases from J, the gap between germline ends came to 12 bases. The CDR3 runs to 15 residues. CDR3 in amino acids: CAWSSFGVSGNTIYF. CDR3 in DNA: TGTGCCTGGAGCTCATTCGGGGTCTCTGGAAACACCATATATTTT.

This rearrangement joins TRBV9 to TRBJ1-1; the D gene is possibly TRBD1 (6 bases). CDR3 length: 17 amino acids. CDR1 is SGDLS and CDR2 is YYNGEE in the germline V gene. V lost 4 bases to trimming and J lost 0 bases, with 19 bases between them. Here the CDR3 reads CASSPSKDSSLNTEAFF. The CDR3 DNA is TGTGCCAGCAGCCCAAGCAAGGACAGCTCATTGAACACTGAAGCTTTCTTT.

In nucleotides, the CDR3 is TGTGCCTGGAGTGTACGAGGGCGGGGTTCTCGGAATGAGCAGTTCTTC. As protein: CAWSVRGRGSRNEQFF. The chain has TRBV30 and TRBJ2-1; possible D gene TRBD2, 6 bases. This CDR3 spans 16 amino acids. The germline V gene encodes CDR1 GTSNPN and CDR2 SVGIG (reference sequence). Between the trimmed V and J ends, which lost 0 bases and 7 bases, there was a span of 19 bases.

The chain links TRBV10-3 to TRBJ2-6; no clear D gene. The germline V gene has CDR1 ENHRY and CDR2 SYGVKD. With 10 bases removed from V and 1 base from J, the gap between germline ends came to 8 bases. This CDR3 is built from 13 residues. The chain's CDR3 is CATSASGANVLTF. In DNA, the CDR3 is TGTGCCACCTCCGCATCTGGGGCCAACGTCCTGACTTTC.

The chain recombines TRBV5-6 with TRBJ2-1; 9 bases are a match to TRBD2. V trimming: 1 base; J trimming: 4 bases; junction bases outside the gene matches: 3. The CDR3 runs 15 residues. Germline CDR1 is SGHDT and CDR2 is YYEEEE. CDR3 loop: CASSLTRGGYNEQFF. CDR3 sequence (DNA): TGTGCCAGCAGCTTGACGCGGGGGGGATACAATGAGCAGTTCTTC.

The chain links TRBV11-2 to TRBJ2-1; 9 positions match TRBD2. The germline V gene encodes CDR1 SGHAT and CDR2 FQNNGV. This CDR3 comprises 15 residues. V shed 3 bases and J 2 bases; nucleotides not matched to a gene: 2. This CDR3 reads CASSFAGGPYNEQFF. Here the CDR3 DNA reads TGTGCCAGCAGCTTTGCGGGAGGGCCCTACAATGAGCAGTTCTTC.

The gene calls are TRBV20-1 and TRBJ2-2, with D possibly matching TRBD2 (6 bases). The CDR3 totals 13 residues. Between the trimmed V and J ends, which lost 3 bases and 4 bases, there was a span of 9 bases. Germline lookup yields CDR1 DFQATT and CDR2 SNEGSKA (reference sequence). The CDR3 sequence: CSASRGGTGELFF. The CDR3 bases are TGCAGTGCTAGTAGGGGAGGCACCGGGGAGCTGTTTTTT.

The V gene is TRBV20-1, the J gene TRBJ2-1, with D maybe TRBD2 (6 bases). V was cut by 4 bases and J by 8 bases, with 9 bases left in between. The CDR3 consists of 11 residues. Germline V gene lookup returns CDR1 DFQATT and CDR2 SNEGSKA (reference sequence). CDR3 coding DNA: TGCAGTGCTAATCCGGGAGATGAGCAGTTCTTC. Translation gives CSANPGDEQFF.

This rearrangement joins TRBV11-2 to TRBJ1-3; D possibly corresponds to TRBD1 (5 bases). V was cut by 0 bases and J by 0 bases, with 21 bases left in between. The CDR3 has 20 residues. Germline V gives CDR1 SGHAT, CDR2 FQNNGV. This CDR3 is CASSLESWPYRSSSGNTIYF. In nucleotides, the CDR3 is TGTGCCAGCAGCTTAGAATCTTGGCCATACAGGAGCAGCTCTGGAAACACCATATATTTT.